A selection of T cell receptor beta chains follows, all from one sample in a study of T cell changes during pregnancy in multiple sclerosis. This table comes from immunoSEQ multiplex PCR, and its TCRdb copy is limited to in-frame clones, with some not included. The sample contains 70,000 to 75,000 clones, 92% of which appear only once. The input for sequencing was peripheral blood, taken in the second trimester of pregnancy. These receptors were taken from a female donor with multiple sclerosis, enrolled in a pregnancy study. CDR3s include the opening cysteine and the closing phenylalanine or tryptophan. The D gene is left open where the match is weak.

>TRBD2|TRBV4-1|TRBJ2-1
CASSQAASGIHNEQFF
TGCGCCAGCAGCCAAGCGGCTAGCGGGATACATAATGAGCAGTTCTTC
>TRBD1|TRBV4-1|TRBJ1-6
CASSLTGTGKDSPLHF
TGCGCCAGCAGCCTTACCGGGACAGGGAAGGATTCACCCCTCCACTTT
>TRBD1|TRBV7-9|TRBJ1-2
CASSLADRDLSNYGYTF
TGTGCCAGCAGCTTAGCCGACAGGGACCTTTCTAACTATGGCTACACCTTC
>.|TRBV6-6|TRBJ2-1
CASSYTGDSYNEQFF
TGTGCCAGCAGTTACACGGGGGATTCCTACAATGAGCAGTTCTTC
>.|TRBV28|TRBJ1-4
CASSYLRGRAGEKLFF
TGTGCCAGCAGCTACCTAAGGGGTCGGGCAGGTGAAAAACTGTTTTTT
>TRBD1|TRBV27|TRBJ2-1
CASSLRTGNYNEQFF
TGTGCCAGCAGTCTTAGGACAGGGAACTACAATGAGCAGTTCTTC
>.|TRBV15|TRBJ1-1
CATRSRALNTEAFF
TGTGCCACCAGAAGTCGCGCTTTGAACACTGAAGCTTTCTTT
>.|TRBV28|TRBJ2-7
CASSFKLGRTQYF
TGTGCCAGCAGTTTCAAACTAGGGCGAACGCAGTACTTC
>.|TRBV7-9|TRBJ2-7
CASSLLQNEQYF
TGTGCCAGCAGCTTACTACAGAACGAGCAGTACTTC
>TRBD1|TRBV2|TRBJ1-1
CAWDRGLMNTEAFF
TGTGCCTGGGACAGGGGATTGATGAACACTGAAGCTTTCTTT
>TRBD1|TRBV9|TRBJ1-6
CASSDNLDRGSSYNSPLHF
TGTGCCAGCAGCGACAATCTGGACAGGGGAAGCTCCTATAATTCACCCCTCCACTTT
>.|TRBV28|TRBJ1-5
CASSIREFQPQHF
TGTGCCAGCAGCATCCGGGAATTCCAGCCCCAGCATTTT